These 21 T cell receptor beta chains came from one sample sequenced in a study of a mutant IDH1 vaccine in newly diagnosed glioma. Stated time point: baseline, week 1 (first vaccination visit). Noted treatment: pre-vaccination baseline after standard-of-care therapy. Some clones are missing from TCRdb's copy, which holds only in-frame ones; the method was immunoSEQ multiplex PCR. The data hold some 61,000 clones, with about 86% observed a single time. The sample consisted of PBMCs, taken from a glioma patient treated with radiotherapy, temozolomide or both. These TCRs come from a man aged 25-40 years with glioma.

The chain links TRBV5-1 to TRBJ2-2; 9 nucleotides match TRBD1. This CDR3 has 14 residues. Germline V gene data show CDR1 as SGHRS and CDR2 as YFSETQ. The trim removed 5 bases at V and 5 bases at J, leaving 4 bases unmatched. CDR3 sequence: CASRPGTGTGELFF. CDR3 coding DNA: TGCGCCAGCAGACCCGGGACAGGGACCGGGGAGCTGTTTTTT.

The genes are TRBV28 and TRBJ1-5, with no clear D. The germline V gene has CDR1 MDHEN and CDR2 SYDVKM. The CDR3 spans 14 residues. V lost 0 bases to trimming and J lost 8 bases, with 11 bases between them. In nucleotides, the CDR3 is TGTGCCAGCAGTTTATGGACGCTCTCCGAGCCCCAGCATTTT. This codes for CASSLWTLSEPQHF.

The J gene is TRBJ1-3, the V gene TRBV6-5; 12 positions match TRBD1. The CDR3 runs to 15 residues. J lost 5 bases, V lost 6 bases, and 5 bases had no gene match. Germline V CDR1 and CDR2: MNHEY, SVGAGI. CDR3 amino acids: CASSLGQGARNTIYF. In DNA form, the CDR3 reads TGTGCCAGCAGCTTGGGACAGGGGGCCAGAAACACCATATATTTT.

CDR3 in amino acids: CSVWRGRGETQYF. CDR3 bases: TGCAGCGTCTGGCGGGGGAGGGGAGAGACCCAGTACTTC. This chain connects TRBV29-1 to TRBJ2-5, with 7 bases matching TRBD2. The V and J ends lost 6 bases and 4 bases, in that order; junction bases with no gene match: 8. The V gene's germline CDR1 is SQVTM and CDR2 ANQGSEA. The CDR3 is made up of 13 amino acids. Combining the CDR3 with reference TRBV29-1 and TRBJ2-5 gives the whole variable domain SAVISQKPSRDICQRGTSLTIQCQVDSQVTMMFWYRQQPGQSLTLIATANQGSEATYESGFVIDKFPISRPNLTFSTLTVSNMSPEDSSIYLCSVWRGRGETQYFGPGTRLLVL.

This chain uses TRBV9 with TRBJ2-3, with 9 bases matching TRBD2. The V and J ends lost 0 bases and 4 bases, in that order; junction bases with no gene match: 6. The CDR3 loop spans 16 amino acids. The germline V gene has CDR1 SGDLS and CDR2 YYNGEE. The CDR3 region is CASSVGGSGGADTQYF. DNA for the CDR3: TGTGCCAGCAGCGTAGGCGGTAGCGGGGGAGCAGATACGCAGTATTTT.

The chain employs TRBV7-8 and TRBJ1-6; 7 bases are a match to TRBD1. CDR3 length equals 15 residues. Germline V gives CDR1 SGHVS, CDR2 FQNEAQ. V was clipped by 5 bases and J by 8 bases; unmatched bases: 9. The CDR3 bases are TGTGCCAGCAGCCGAGCGACAGGGCCGGATTCACCCCTCCACTTT. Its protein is CASSRATGPDSPLHF.

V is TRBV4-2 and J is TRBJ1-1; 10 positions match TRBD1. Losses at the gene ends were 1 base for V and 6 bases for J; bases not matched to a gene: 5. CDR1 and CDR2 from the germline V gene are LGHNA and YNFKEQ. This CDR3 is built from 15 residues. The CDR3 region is CASSQAGQGLPEAFF. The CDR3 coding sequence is TGTGCCAGCAGCCAAGCGGGACAGGGGCTTCCTGAAGCTTTCTTT.

The CDR3 sequence is CAWRTGSPLHF. In nucleotides, the CDR3 is TGTGCCTGGAGGACGGGATCACCCCTCCACTTT. The V and J genes are TRBV30 and TRBJ1-6; D remains ambiguous. The CDR3 contains 11 residues. In germline, CDR1 is GTSNPN, CDR2 SVGIG (reference sequence). Trimming took 3 bases from V and 10 from J, leaving 7 bases between them.

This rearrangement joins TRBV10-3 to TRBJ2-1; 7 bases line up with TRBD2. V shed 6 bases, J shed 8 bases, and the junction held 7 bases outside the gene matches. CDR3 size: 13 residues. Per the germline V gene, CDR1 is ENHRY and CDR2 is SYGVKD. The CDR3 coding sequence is TGTGCCATCAGGGGCCCACTAGCGTATGAGCAGTTCTTC. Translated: CAIRGPLAYEQFF.

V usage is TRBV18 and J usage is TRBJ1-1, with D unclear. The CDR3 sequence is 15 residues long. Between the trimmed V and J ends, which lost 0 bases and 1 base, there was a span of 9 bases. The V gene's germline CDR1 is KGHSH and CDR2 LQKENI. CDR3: CASSPPAAANTEAFF. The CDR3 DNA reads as TGTGCCAGCTCACCACCGGCGGCAGCGAACACTGAAGCTTTCTTT.

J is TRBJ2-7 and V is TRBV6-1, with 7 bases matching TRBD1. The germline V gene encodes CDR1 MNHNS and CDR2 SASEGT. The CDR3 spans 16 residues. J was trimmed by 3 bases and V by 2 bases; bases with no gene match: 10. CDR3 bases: TGTGCCAGCAGTGAAAAGTATGGGGACAGTAACTACGAGCAGTACTTC. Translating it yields CASSEKYGDSNYEQYF.

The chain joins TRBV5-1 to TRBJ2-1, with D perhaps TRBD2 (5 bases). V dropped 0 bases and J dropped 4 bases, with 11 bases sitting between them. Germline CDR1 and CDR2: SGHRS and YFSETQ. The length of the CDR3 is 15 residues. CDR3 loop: CASSLGGQLYNEQFF. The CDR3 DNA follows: TGCGCCAGCAGCTTGGGCGGGCAGCTATACAATGAGCAGTTCTTC.

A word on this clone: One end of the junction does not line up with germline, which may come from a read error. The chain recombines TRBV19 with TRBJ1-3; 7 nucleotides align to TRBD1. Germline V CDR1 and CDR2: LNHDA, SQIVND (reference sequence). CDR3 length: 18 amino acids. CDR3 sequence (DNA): TGTGCCAGTAGCATAGGGACAGTTCCTACCATTTCTGGAAACACCATATATTTT. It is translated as CASSIGTVPTISGNTIYF. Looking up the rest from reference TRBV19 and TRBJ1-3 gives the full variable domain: DGGITQSPKYLFRKEGQNVTLSCEQNLNHDAMYWYRQDPGQGLRLIYYSQIVNDFQKGDIAEGYSVSREKKESFPLTVTSAQKNPTAFYLCASSIGTVPTISGNTIYFGEGSWLTVV.

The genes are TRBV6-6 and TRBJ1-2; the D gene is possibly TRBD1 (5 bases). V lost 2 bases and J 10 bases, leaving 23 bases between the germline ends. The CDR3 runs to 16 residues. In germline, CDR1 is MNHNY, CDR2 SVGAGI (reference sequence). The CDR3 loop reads CASSYRPVVGVRLYTF. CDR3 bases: TGTGCCAGCAGTTACCGGCCGGTGGTGGGGGTAAGGCTCTACACCTTC.

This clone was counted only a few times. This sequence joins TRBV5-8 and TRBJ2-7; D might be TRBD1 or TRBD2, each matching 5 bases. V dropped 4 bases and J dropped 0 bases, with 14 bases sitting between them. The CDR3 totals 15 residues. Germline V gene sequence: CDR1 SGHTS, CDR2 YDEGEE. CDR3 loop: CASSLTRGLSYEQYF. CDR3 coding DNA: TGTGCCAGCAGCCTAACGAGGGGTCTCTCCTACGAGCAGTACTTC.

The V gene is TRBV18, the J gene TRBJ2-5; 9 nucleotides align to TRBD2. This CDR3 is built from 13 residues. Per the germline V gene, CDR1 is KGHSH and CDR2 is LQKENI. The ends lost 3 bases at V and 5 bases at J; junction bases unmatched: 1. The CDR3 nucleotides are TGTGCCAGCTCACCCCTAGCGGGGGAGACCCAGTACTTC. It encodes CASSPLAGETQYF.

CDR3 sequence reads: CASNNLAGGPDTQYF. CDR3 sequence (DNA): TGTGCCAGCAACAATCTAGCGGGGGGACCAGATACGCAGTATTTT. The chain recombines TRBV5-4 with TRBJ2-3, with 11 bases identical to TRBD2. With 6 bases clipped from V and 4 bases from J, the junction kept 7 bases outside the gene matches. CDR1 and CDR2 from the germline V gene are SGHNT and YYREEE (reference sequence). This CDR3 is built from 15 residues.

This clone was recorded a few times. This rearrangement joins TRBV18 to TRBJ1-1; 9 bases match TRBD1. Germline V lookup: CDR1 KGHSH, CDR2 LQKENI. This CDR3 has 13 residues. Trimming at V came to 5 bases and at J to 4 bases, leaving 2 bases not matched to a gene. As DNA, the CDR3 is TGTGCCAGCTCATTGGACAGGGGCACTGAAGCTTTCTTT. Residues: CASSLDRGTEAFF.

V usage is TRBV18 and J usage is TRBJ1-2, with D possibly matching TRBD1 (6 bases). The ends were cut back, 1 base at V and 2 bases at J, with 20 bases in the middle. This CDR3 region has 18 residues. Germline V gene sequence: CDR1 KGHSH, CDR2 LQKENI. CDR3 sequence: CASSPRAGAGERNYGYTF. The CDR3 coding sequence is TGTGCCAGCTCACCACGTGCAGGGGCCGGGGAAAGGAACTATGGCTACACCTTC.

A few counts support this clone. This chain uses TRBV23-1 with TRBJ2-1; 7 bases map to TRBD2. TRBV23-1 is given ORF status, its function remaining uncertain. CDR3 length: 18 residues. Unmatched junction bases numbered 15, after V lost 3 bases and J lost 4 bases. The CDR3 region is CASSHSFSGPQAYNEQFF. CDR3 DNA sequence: TGCGCCAGCAGTCACTCGTTTAGCGGGCCTCAAGCATACAATGAGCAGTTCTTC.

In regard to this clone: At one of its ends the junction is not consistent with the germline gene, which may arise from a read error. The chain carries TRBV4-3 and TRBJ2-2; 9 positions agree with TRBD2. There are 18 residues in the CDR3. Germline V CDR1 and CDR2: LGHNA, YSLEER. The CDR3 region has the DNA TGCGCCAGCAGCCAAGATGGGGCGGGGGGGCCTAACACCAGGGAGCTGTTTTTT. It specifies CASSQDGAGGPNTRELFF.